The 10 T cell receptor beta chains below come from one sample, sequenced in a study of blood T cell repertoires in COVID-19. The assay was immunoSEQ multiplex PCR, and TCRdb's table has in-frame clones only and misses some. Of under 250,000 clones detected, 84% appear once; the ten largest clones hold 7.6%. Sequences were obtained from peripheral blood. These receptors were collected from a woman aged 50 to 60 with active or convalescent COVID-19.

The chain couples TRBV16 to TRBJ1-1; D gene ambiguous. V was pared by 4 bases and J by 0 bases, with 15 bases between. Germline loops: CDR1 KGHSY, CDR2 FQNENV. This CDR3 is built from 16 residues. The CDR3 nucleotides are TGTGCCAGCAGCCCTCCTTTCGGGGAGTTGAACACTGAAGCTTTCTTT. The encoded protein is CASSPPFGELNTEAFF.

The chain carries TRBV5-1 and TRBJ1-6; tentatively, D is TRBD1 (6 bases). The germline V gene encodes CDR1 SGHRS and CDR2 YFSETQ. The CDR3 has 14 residues. The germline V and J ends were trimmed by 7 bases and 9 bases, with 17 bases remaining between them. The CDR3 protein is CASSGEPRGSPLHF. Written as DNA, the CDR3 is TGCGCCAGCTCAGGGGAACCGAGGGGTTCACCCCTCCACTTT.

The chain employs TRBV28 and TRBJ1-5; no definite D call. Looked up from germline, CDR1 is MDHEN and CDR2 is SYDVKM. V lost 1 base and J lost 1, with 11 bases in between. This CDR3 has 16 amino acids. CDR3 sequence: CASSLFTGGSNQPQHF. CDR3 in DNA: TGTGCCAGCAGTTTATTCACGGGAGGCAGCAATCAGCCCCAGCATTTT.

This chain links TRBV15 with TRBJ1-5; D perhaps matches TRBD1 (6 bases). Trimming cost V 0 bases and J 6 bases, with 12 bases left between them. This CDR3 contains 15 residues. The germline CDR1 and CDR2 sequences are LNHNV and YYDKDF (reference sequence). CDR3 amino acids: CATSREGGGIQPQHF. The CDR3 nucleotides read TGTGCCACCAGCAGAGAAGGGGGAGGGATTCAGCCCCAGCATTTT.

The chain has TRBV2 and TRBJ2-5; 10 bases align to TRBD2. The CDR3 is made up of 14 amino acids. The V and J ends lost 8 bases and 5 bases, in that order; junction bases with no gene match: 8. Germline V gives CDR1 SNHLY, CDR2 FYNNEI. CDR3 DNA sequence: TGTGCCAGCCTTATTCTAGCGGGAGCGGAGACCCAGTACTTC. Its protein product is CASLILAGAETQYF.

The chain carries TRBV19 and TRBJ1-2; TRBD1 aligns across 8 bases. CDR3 length equals 15 residues. CDR1 and CDR2 (germline): LNHDA, SQIVND (reference sequence). V lost 5 bases to trimming and J lost 5 bases; unmatched junction nucleotides: 10. This chain's CDR3 is CASSPLRQGPYGYTF. CDR3 nucleotide sequence: TGTGCCAGTAGTCCTCTTCGACAGGGGCCGTATGGCTACACCTTC.

This clone came up once. The gene calls are TRBV2 and TRBJ1-5, with D maybe TRBD1 (5 bases). Trimming cost V 3 bases and J 9 bases, with 18 bases left between them. The CDR3 runs 15 residues. Germline CDR1 is SNHLY and CDR2 is FYNNEI. The CDR3 DNA reads as TGTGCCAGCAGTGATGAAGGGGCCCAATTAGCGCCCCAGCATTTT. Its translation is CASSDEGAQLAPQHF. Full variable domain (remainder filled in from reference TRBV2 and TRBJ1-5): EPEVTQTPSHQVTQMGQEVILRCVPISNHLYFYWYRQILGQKVEFLVSFYNNEISEKSEIFDDQFSVERPDGSNFTLKIRSTKLEDSAMYFCASSDEGAQLAPQHFGDGTRLSIL.

The V and J genes are TRBV19 and TRBJ1-5; TRBD1 matches at 7 bases. J was trimmed by 3 bases and V by 3 bases; bases with no gene match: 8. The CDR3 runs 16 residues. Germline lookup yields CDR1 LNHDA and CDR2 SQIVND (reference sequence). The CDR3 protein is CASSIFRDSFNQPQHF. CDR3 sequence (DNA): TGTGCCAGTAGTATTTTCCGGGACAGCTTCAATCAGCCCCAGCATTTT.

The rearrangement links TRBV27 to TRBJ1-1; D is undetermined. Germline-derived CDR1 and CDR2 are MNHEY and SMNVEV (reference sequence). CDR3 length: 14 amino acids. The V end lost 3 bases, the J end lost 1 base, and 9 bases lay between the germline ends. This CDR3 is CASSFGAGNTEAFF. As DNA, the CDR3 is TGTGCCAGCAGTTTCGGAGCCGGGAACACTGAAGCTTTCTTT.

The chain uses TRBV29-1 and TRBJ1-1; D uncertain. Trimming took off 3 bases at V and 4 bases at J, with 6 bases between the two ends. This CDR3 comprises 11 residues. The germline V gene has CDR1 SQVTM and CDR2 ANQGSEA. The CDR3 DNA is TGCAGCGTTGACACGGGCACTGAAGCTTTCTTT. It encodes CSVDTGTEAFF.